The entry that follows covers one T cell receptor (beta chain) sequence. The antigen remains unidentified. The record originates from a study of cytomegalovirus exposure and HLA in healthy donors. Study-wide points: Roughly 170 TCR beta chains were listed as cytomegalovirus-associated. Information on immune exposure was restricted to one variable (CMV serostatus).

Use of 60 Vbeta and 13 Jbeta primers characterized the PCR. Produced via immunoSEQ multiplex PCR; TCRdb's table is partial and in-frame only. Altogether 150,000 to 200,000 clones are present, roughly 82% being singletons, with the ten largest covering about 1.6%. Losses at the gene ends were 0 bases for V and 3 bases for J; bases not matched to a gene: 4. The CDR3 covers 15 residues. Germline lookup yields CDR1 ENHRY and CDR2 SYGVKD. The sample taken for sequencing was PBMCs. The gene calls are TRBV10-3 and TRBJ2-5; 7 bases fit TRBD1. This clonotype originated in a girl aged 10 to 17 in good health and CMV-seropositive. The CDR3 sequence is CAISESSTGEETQYF. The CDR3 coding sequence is TGTGCCATCAGTGAGTCGAGTACAGGGGAAGAGACCCAGTACTTC.